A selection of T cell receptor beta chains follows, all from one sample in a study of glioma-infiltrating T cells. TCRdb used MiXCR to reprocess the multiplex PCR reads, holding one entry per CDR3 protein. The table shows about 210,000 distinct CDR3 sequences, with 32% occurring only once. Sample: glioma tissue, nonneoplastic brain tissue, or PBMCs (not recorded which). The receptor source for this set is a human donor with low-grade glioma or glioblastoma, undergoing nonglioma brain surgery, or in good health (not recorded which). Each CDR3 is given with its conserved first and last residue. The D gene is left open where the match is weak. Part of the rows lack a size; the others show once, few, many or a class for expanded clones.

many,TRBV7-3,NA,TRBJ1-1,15,CASSLDLKGNTEAFF,TGTGCCAGCAGCTTAGATTTAAAGGGGAACACTGAAGCTTTCTTT
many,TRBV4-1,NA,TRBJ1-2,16,CASSPQATGQNYGYTF,TGCGCCAGCAGCCCCCAGGCGACAGGACAGAACTATGGCTACACCTTC
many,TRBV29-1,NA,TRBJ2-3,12,CSVDSGTDTQYF,TGCAGCGTCGATAGCGGCACAGATACGCAGTATTTT
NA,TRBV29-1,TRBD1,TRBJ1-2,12,CSVVDREPGYTF,TGCAGCGTTGTTGACAGGGAACCTGGCTACACCTTC
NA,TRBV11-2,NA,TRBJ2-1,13,CASSFSGGDEQFF,TGTGCCAGCAGCTTTTCCGGTGGAGATGAGCAGTTCTTC
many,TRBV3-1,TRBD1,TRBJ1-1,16,CASSLQTGALNTEAFF,TGTGCCAGCAGTCTTCAGACAGGGGCCCTGAACACTGAAGCTTTCTTT
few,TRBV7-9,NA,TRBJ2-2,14,CASGRGMNTGELFF,TGTGCCAGCGGACGGGGAATGAACACCGGGGAGCTGTTTTTT
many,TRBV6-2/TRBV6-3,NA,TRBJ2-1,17,CASSYDPTSLNYNEQFF,TGTGCCAGCAGTTACGACCCAACTAGTCTGAACTACAATGAGCAGTTCTTC
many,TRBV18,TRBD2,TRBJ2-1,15,CASSPASGSHNEQFF,TGTGCCAGCTCACCGGCTAGCGGGAGCCACAATGAGCAGTTCTTC
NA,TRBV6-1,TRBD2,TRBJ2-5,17,CASIYLGLAGSQEAKYF,TGTGCCAGCATTTACCTTGGACTAGCGGGATCCCAAGAGGCCAAGTACTTC
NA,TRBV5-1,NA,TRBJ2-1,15,CASSLGPEASSEQFF,TGCGCCAGCAGCTTGGGACCTGAGGCCAGCAGCGAGCAGTTCTTC
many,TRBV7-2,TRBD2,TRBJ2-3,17,CASSLVGGTTGTDTQYF,TGTGCCAGCAGCTTAGTGGGGGGGACTACGGGCACAGATACGCAGTATTTT
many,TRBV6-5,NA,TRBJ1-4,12,CASSYDTQKLFF,TGTGCCAGCAGTTACGACACCCAAAAACTGTTTTTT
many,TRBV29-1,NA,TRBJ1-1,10,CSGYDGLAFF,TGCAGCGGATACGACGGGTTGGCTTTCTTT
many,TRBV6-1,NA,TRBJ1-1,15,CATTLGSSLNTEAFF,TGTGCCACCACCTTAGGGAGCAGCTTGAACACTGAAGCTTTCTTT
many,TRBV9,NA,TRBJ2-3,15,CASSTQWGPTDTQYF,TGTGCCAGCAGCACCCAATGGGGGCCCACAGATACGCAGTATTTT
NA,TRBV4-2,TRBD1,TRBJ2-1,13,CASSKGGQGARFF,TGTGCCAGCAGCAAAGGTGGACAGGGGGCTCGATTCTTC
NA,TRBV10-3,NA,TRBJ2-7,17,CVISEPMTAGRTHEQYF,TGTGTCATCAGTGAGCCGATGACGGCAGGGCGTACCCACGAGCAGTACTTC
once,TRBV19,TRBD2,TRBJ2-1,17,CASSMGSSGGMYNEQFF,TGTGCCAGTAGTATGGGATCTAGCGGGGGTATGTACAATGAGCAGTTCTTT
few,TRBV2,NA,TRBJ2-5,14,CASKYEGDRGTQYF,TGTGCCAGCAAATACGAGGGTGACCGGGGGACCCAGTACTTC
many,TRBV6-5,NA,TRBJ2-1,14,CASSYSAGNNEQFF,TGTGCCAGCAGTTACTCGGCCGGAAACAATGAGCAGTTCTTC
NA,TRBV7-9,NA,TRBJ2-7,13,CASSSRQTYEQYF,TGTGCCAGCAGTTCCCGACAGACCTACGAGCAGTACTTC
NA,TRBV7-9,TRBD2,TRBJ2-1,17,CASSLAAGTGRVNEQFF,TGTGCCAGCAGCTTAGCGGCCGGCACCGGGAGGGTCAATGAGCAGTTCTTC
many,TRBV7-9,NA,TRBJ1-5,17,CASSLAKAGEGNQPQHF,TGTGCCAGCAGCTTAGCGAAGGCAGGGGAAGGCAATCAGCCCCAGCATTTT
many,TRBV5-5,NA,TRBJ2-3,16,CASSLLRTSRTDTQYF,TGTGCCAGCAGCTTGTTAAGGACCTCTCGCACAGATACGCAGTATTTT
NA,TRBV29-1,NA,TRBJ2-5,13,CSVVTGRQETQYF,TGCAGCGTTGTTACAGGACGACAAGAGACCCAGTACTTC
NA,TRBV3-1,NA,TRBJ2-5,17,CASSGFGGPVVREAQYF,TGTGCCAGCAGCGGCTTCGGGGGGCCGGTCGTCCGAGAGGCCCAGTACTTC
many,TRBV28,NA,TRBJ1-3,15,CATEGAADSGNTIYF,TGTGCCACAGAGGGTGCTGCCGACTCTGGAAACACCATATATTTT
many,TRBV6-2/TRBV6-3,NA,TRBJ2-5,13,CASTPNSEETQYF,TGTGCCAGCACGCCTAACTCCGAAGAGACCCAGTACTTC
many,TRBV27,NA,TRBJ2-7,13,CASKLVGAYEQYF,TGTGCCAGCAAATTAGTTGGTGCCTACGAGCAGTACTTC
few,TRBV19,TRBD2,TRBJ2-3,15,CASSPLAGVQDTQYF,TGTGCCAGTAGTCCACTAGCGGGAGTACAAGATACGCAGTATTTT
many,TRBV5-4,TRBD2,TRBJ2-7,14,CASSFGRGGNEQYF,TGTGCCAGCAGCTTCGGGCGGGGAGGGAACGAGCAGTACTTC
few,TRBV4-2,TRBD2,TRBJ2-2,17,CASSQEPSGVGAGELFF,TGTGCCAGCAGCCAAGAGCCTAGCGGGGTGGGTGCCGGGGAGCTGTTTTTT
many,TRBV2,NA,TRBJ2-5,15,CASKRAGMYQETQYF,TGTGCCAGCAAAAGGGCAGGGATGTACCAAGAGACCCAGTACTTC
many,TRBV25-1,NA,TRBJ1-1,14,CASSVQVKNTEAFF,TGTGCCAGCAGTGTACAGGTTAAGAACACTGAAGCTTTCTTT
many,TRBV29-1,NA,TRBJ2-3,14,CSVVRTRSTDTQYF,TGCAGCGTTGTGAGGACACGTAGCACAGATACGCAGTATTTT
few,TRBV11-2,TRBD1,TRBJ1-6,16,CASSLVQQGAGSPLHF,TGTGCCAGCAGCTTAGTACAACAGGGGGCGGGTTCACCCCTCCACTTT
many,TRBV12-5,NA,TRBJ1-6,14,CASGLGFINSPLHF,TGTGCTAGTGGCCTAGGGTTCATTAATTCACCCCTCCACTTT
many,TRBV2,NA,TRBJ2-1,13,CASSADANNEQFF,TGTGCCAGCAGCGCCGACGCCAACAATGAGCAGTTCTTC
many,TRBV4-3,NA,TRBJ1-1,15,CASSQDWGPNTEAFF,TGCGCCAGCAGCCAAGATTGGGGCCCGAACACTGAAGCTTTCTTT
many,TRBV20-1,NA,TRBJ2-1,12,CSARREINEQFF,TGCAGTGCTAGAAGAGAGATCAATGAGCAGTTCTTC
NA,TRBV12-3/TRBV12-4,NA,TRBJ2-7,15,CASSKTSTSSYEQYF,TGTGCCAGCAGTAAAACTAGTACCTCCTCGTACGAGCAGTACTTC
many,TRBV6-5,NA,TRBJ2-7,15,CASSYGSGGQGEQYF,TGTGCCAGCAGTTACGGGTCCGGGGGGCAGGGCGAGCAGTACTTC
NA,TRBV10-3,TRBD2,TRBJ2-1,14,CATSVSGRAYEQFF,TGTGCCACATCCGTAAGCGGGAGGGCCTATGAGCAGTTCTTC
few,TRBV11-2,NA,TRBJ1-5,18,CASSLVHSGPHPIQPQHF,TGTGCCAGCAGCTTAGTCCATTCCGGGCCCCATCCTATTCAGCCCCAGCATTTT
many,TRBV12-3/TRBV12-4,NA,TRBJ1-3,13,CASATRGGNTIYF,TGTGCCAGCGCTACGCGAGGTGGAAACACCATATATTTT
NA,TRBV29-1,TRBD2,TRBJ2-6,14,CSVEVGGGANVLTF,TGCAGCGTTGAAGTGGGGGGGGGGGCCAACGTCCTGACTTTC
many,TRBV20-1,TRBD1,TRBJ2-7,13,CSASPGQAYEQYF,TGCAGTGCTAGCCCGGGACAGGCCTACGAGCAGTACTTC
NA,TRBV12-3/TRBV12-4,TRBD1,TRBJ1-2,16,CASSYRGGEANYGYTF,TGTGCCAGCAGTTACAGGGGCGGAGAAGCTAACTATGGCTACACCTTC
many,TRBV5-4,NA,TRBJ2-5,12,CASSKDQETQYF,TGTGCCAGCAGCAAGGATCAAGAGACCCAGTACTTC
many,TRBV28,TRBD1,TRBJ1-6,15,CASSLATGGNSPLHF,TGTGCCAGCAGTTTAGCCACAGGGGGTAATTCACCCCTCCACTTT